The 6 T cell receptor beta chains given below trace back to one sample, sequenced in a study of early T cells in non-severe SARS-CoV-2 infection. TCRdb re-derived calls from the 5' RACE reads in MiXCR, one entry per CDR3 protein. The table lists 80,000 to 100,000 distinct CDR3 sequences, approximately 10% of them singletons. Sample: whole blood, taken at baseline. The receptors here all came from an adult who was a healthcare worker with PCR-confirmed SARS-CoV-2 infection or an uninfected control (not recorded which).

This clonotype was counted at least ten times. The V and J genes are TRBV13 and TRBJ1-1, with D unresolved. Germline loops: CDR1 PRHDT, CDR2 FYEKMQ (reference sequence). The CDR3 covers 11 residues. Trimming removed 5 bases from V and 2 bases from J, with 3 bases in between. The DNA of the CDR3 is TGTGCCAGCAGCCCCAACACTGAAGCTTTCTTT. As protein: CASSPNTEAFF.

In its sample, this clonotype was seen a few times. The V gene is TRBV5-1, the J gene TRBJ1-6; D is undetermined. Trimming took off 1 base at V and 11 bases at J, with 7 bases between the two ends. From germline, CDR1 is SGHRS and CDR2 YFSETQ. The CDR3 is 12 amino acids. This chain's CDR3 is CASSLSGTPLHF. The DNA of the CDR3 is TGCGCCAGCAGCTTGTCCGGGACACCCCTCCACTTT.

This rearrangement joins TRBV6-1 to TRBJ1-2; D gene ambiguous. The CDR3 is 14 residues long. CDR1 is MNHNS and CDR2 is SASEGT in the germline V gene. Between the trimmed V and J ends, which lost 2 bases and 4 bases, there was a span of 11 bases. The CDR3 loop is CASSENSNRYGYTF. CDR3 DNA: TGTGCCAGCAGTGAAAACAGTAACCGCTATGGCTACACCTTC.

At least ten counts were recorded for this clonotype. The CDR3 bases are TGTGCCAGCAGAGAACTTTCCTACGAGCAGTACTTC. Encoded protein: CASRELSYEQYF. The chain uses TRBV6-1 and TRBJ2-7; D is undetermined. This CDR3 is built from 12 residues. Trimming stripped 6 bases from V and 1 base from J, with 7 bases between. The V gene's germline CDR1 is MNHNS and CDR2 SASEGT.

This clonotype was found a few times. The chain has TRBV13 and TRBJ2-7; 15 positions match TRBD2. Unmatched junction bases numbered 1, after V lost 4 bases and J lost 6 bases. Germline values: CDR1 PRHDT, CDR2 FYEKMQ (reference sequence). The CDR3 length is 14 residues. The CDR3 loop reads CASSSGLAGGEQYF. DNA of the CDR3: TGTGCCAGCAGCTCGGGACTAGCGGGAGGCGAGCAGTACTTC. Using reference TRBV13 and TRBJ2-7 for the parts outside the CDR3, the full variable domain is AAGVIQSPRHLIKEKRETATLKCYPIPRHDTVYWYQQGPGQDPQFLISFYEKMQSDKGSIPDRFSAQQFSDYHSELNMSSLELGDSALYFCASSSGLAGGEQYFGPGTRLTVT.

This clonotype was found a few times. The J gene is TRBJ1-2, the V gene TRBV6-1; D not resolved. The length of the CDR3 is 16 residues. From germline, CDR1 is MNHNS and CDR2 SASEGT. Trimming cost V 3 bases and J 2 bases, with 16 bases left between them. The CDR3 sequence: CASSDWAVGSNYGYTF. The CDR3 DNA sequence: TGTGCCAGCAGTGACTGGGCCGTAGGAAGCAACTATGGCTACACCTTC.